A selection of T cell receptor beta chains follows, all from one sample in a study of blood T cell repertoires in COVID-19. The table came from immunoSEQ multiplex PCR; TCRdb's copy has only in-frame clones and leaves some out. The table lists about 260,000 clones, 88% of them singletons, with approximately 10% in the top ten. Sample: peripheral blood. The source of these receptors is a woman in her thirties with COVID-19, enrolled during active disease. Both conserved end residues are part of each CDR3. D genes are given only for firm matches. A row's size may be missing; if present it is once, few, many or a size class.

D gene,CDR3 length,J gene,V gene,clone size,CDR3 protein,CDR3 DNA
-,11,TRBJ1-2,TRBV21-1,-,CATDDKHGYTF,TGTGCCACCGATGATAAGCACGGCTACACCTTC
-,18,TRBJ2-7,TRBV21-1,-,CASSKVSTGLAAKYEQYF,TGTGCCAGCAGCAAAGTCTCAACGGGACTAGCCGCGAAATACGAGCAGTACTTC
TRBD1,15,TRBJ2-7,TRBV6-5,-,CASSYSDRGVLEQYF,TGTGCCAGCAGTTACTCGGACAGGGGTGTGCTCGAGCAGTACTTC
TRBD2,11,TRBJ2-1,TRBV23-1,-,CAGPGGNEQFF,TGCGCCGGGCCGGGGGGGAATGAGCAGTTCTTC
-,16,TRBJ2-2,TRBV4-1,-,CASSQEGAVYTGELFF,TGCGCCAGCAGCCAAGAAGGGGCAGTTTACACCGGGGAGCTGTTTTTT
-,14,TRBJ2-3,TRBV7-9,-,CASSLRGSTDTQYF,TGTGCCAGCAGCTTACGGGGGAGCACAGATACGCAGTATTTT
-,13,TRBJ2-7,TRBV2,-,CASSALRTYEQYF,TGTGCCAGCAGTGCCCTACGAACTTACGAGCAGTACTTC
TRBD2,19,TRBJ2-2,TRBV19,-,CASSMPGLADFLHTGELFF,TGTGCCAGTAGTATGCCGGGACTAGCGGACTTCTTGCACACCGGGGAGCTGTTTTTT
TRBD2,17,TRBJ2-1,TRBV7-6,-,CASSLARTSGNYNEQFF,TGTGCCAGCAGCTTAGCTAGGACTAGCGGGAACTACAATGAGCAGTTCTTC
TRBD1,14,TRBJ2-1,TRBV28,-,CASSFNRGLKEQFF,TGTGCCAGCAGTTTTAACAGGGGGCTGAAAGAGCAGTTCTTC
-,16,TRBJ2-5,TRBV7-9,-,CASSSTGGPSEETQYF,TGTGCCAGCAGCTCTACTGGAGGGCCCTCAGAAGAGACCCAGTACTTC
TRBD1,15,TRBJ2-3,TRBV5-4,-,CASSLGDRVADTQYF,TGTGCCAGCAGCTTGGGGGACAGGGTTGCAGATACGCAGTATTTT
TRBD1,15,TRBJ1-2,TRBV5-8,-,CASSPGQGTLYGYTF,TGTGCCAGCAGCCCTGGACAGGGAACCCTGTATGGCTACACCTTC
-,15,TRBJ2-5,TRBV11-2,-,CASTHSRAGRETQYF,TGTGCCAGCACCCACAGTCGGGCGGGCAGGGAGACCCAGTACTTC
-,11,TRBJ2-3,TRBV5-4,few,CASSLRDTQYF,TGTGCCAGCAGCCTTCGAGATACGCAGTATTTT
-,14,TRBJ2-7,TRBV7-8,-,CASSRRGGGDQQYF,TGTGCCAGCAGCCGTCGGGGCGGCGGGGACCAGCAGTACTTC
-,15,TRBJ1-5,TRBV6-1,-,CASSDAATVNQPQHF,TGTGCCAGCAGTGACGCTGCGACAGTCAATCAGCCCCAGCATTTT
TRBD2,15,TRBJ2-7,TRBV7-2,-,CASSSGLAGVGEQYF,TGTGCCAGCAGCTCCGGACTAGCGGGAGTAGGGGAGCAGTACTTC
-,17,TRBJ2-3,TRBV24-1,-,CATSLSRLAASTDTQYF,TGTGCCACCAGTCTGTCCCGGCTAGCAGCTAGCACAGATACGCAGTATTTT
-,17,TRBJ1-5,TRBV28,once,CASSDPTGDYSNQPQHF,TGTGCCAGCAGTGACCCGACAGGCGATTATAGCAATCAGCCCCAGCATTTT
TRBD2,14,TRBJ2-7,TRBV4-3,-,CASSLSAGGYEQYF,TGCGCCAGCAGCCTTTCAGCCGGGGGGTACGAGCAGTACTTC
-,15,TRBJ2-1,TRBV7-2,-,CASSPRGGLRYEQFF,TGTGCCAGCAGCCCCCGTGGGGGACTGAGATATGAGCAGTTCTTC